These 30 T cell receptor beta chains came from one sample sequenced in a study of CD8 T cells in ankylosing spondylitis. TCRdb fed the 5' RACE reads into MiXCR, producing one record per CDR3 protein. The sample holds roughly 700,000 distinct CDR3 sequences; around 17% are singletons and the top ten take around 19%. Study results and limitations: Within ankylosing spondylitis blood, a TCR beta motif made up of seven or eight highly homologous variants appeared to be characteristic.

For these TCRs, the target antigens are not known. The sample taken for sequencing was blood, either unsorted or a sorted T cell fraction (not recorded which). The receptor set was obtained from a male donor with ankylosing spondylitis.

This sequence joins TRBV6-1 and TRBJ1-5, with D perhaps matching TRBD1 (5 bases). The V gene's germline CDR1 is MNHNS and CDR2 SASEGT. This CDR3 has 14 amino acids. V was trimmed by 6 bases and J by 5 bases, leaving 14 bases between them. CDR3 nucleotides: TGTGCCAGCAGCCCGGGACGGCCCGATCAGCCCCAGCATTTT. Translating it yields CASSPGRPDQPQHF.

The rearrangement joins TRBV12-3 or TRBV12-4 to TRBJ1-1; D may be TRBD1 (5 bases). Between the trimmed V and J ends, which lost 3 bases and 3 bases, there was a span of 17 bases. This CDR3 spans 16 amino acids. The CDR3 region is CASSLRVGPTDTEAFF. The CDR3 nucleotides read TGTGCCAGCAGTTTGAGGGTGGGACCTACGGACACTGAAGCTTTCTTT.

The chain has TRBV18 and TRBJ2-3; 7 bases match TRBD2. From germline, CDR1 is KGHSH and CDR2 LQKENI. With V trimmed by 3 bases and J by 5 bases, 8 bases remained unmatched. This CDR3 is 15 amino acids long. The chain's CDR3 is CASSPRAGREDTQYF. The CDR3 nucleotides read TGTGCCAGCTCACCCCGGGCAGGGAGGGAAGATACGCAGTATTTT.

This clonotype was seen only a few times. The V and J genes are TRBV2 and TRBJ2-1; 11 positions agree with TRBD2. The CDR3 covers 18 residues. Trimming cost V 2 bases and J 0 bases; bases outside gene matches: 6. Per germline, CDR1 SNHLY and CDR2 FYNNEI. The CDR3 spells CASSELAGGPGSYNEQFF. The DNA for the CDR3 is TGTGCCAGCAGTGAATTAGCGGGGGGGCCGGGCTCCTACAATGAGCAGTTCTTC.

This rearrangement joins TRBV6-5 to TRBJ2-7; D is undetermined. Germline V gene lookup returns CDR1 MNHEY and CDR2 SVGAGI. The germline V and J ends were trimmed by 0 bases and 3 bases, with 15 bases remaining between them. There are 16 residues in the CDR3. The CDR3 bases are TGTGCCAGCAGTTACTCGACCCGTGCGAGAAACTACGAGCAGTACTTC. Amino acids: CASSYSTRARNYEQYF.

This chain connects TRBV5-6 to TRBJ1-4; D remains ambiguous. The germline CDR1 and CDR2 sequences are SGHDT and YYEEEE. Trimming removed 2 bases at V and 8 bases at J, with 7 bases between. The CDR3 spans 12 residues. CDR3 sequence: CASSFRSEKLFF. DNA for the CDR3: TGTGCCAGCAGCTTTCGGAGCGAAAAACTGTTTTTT.

This clonotype was seen only a few times. The gene calls are TRBV7-9 and TRBJ2-1; the D is unclear. Germline assignment: CDR1 SEHNR and CDR2 FQNEAQ (reference sequence). V was shortened by 1 base and J by 7 bases, with 17 bases between the two germline ends. The CDR3 loop spans 16 amino acids. CDR3 DNA: TGTGCCAGCAGCTTAGAAAGACTTACCCTGAGGAATGAGCAGTTCTTC. Its protein product is CASSLERLTLRNEQFF.

This clonotype has just a few counts. The rearrangement uses TRBV27 and TRBJ1-1; possible D gene TRBD1, 6 bases. The CDR3 runs to 15 residues. The V end was cut by 5 bases, the J end by 5 bases, with 18 bases between. Germline CDR1 is MNHEY and CDR2 is SMNVEV (reference sequence). DNA of the CDR3: TGTGCCAGCAGTAGACATCAGGGGTATCGGACTGAAGCTTTCTTT. Translation gives CASSRHQGYRTEAFF.

This rearrangement joins TRBV7-8 to TRBJ1-1; 9 bases line up with TRBD1. The V gene's germline CDR1 is SGHVS and CDR2 FQNEAQ. The CDR3 is 14 amino acids. Unmatched junction bases numbered 8, after V lost 6 bases and J lost 6 bases. CDR3 protein: CASRPTGGWPEAFF. The CDR3 DNA follows: TGTGCCAGCAGACCTACAGGGGGCTGGCCTGAAGCTTTCTTT.

The V gene is TRBV30, the J gene TRBJ1-1; D is unclear. CDR1 is GTSNPN, CDR2 SVGIG, per germline (reference sequence). The V gene lost 2 bases and the J gene lost 4 bases, with 20 bases spanning the gap. The CDR3 extends over 16 amino acids. This CDR3 is CAWSSLRVAESTEAFF. CDR3 nucleotides: TGTGCCTGGAGTTCCCTGCGGGTTGCGGAGAGCACTGAAGCTTTCTTT.

Only a few counts were recorded for this clonotype. V usage is TRBV5-1 and J usage is TRBJ2-1, with D possibly TRBD2 on 6 matching bases. Deletions cut 0 bases from V and 3 bases from J, with 13 bases between. CDR1 is SGHRS, CDR2 YFSETQ, per germline. The CDR3 runs 16 residues. The CDR3 nucleotides read TGCGCCAGCAGCTTGGAAATAGCGGCTTTCTACAATGAGCAGTTCTTC. It is translated as CASSLEIAAFYNEQFF.

This clonotype was found a few times. The V gene is TRBV21-1, the J gene TRBJ1-5. TRBV21-1 is tagged as a pseudogene. CDR3 size: 19 residues. CDR3 amino acids: CASSKDRAGGPLSNQPQHF. CDR3 nucleotides: TGTGCCAGCAGCAAAGATAGAGCCGGGGGGCCTTTGAGCAATCAGCCCCAGCATTTT.

This clonotype was seen only a few times. The chain carries TRBV20-1 and TRBJ1-6, with 7 bases aligning to TRBD1. Trimming at V came to 5 bases and at J to 4 bases, leaving 11 bases not matched to a gene. Germline V gene sequence: CDR1 DFQATT, CDR2 SNEGSKA (reference sequence). The CDR3 contains 16 residues. The chain's CDR3 is CSASPHGTEYNSPLHF. In DNA form, the CDR3 reads TGCAGTGCTTCCCCGCACGGGACAGAATATAATTCACCCCTCCACTTT.

The chain joins TRBV29-1 to TRBJ2-1, with 9 bases matching TRBD2. This CDR3 contains 18 residues. Losses at the gene ends were 3 bases for V and 2 bases for J; bases not matched to a gene: 14. Germline lookup yields CDR1 SQVTM and CDR2 ANQGSEA. The CDR3 sequence is CSVELRSGRIVTYNEQFF. CDR3 bases: TGCAGCGTTGAGCTTCGAAGCGGGAGGATAGTTACCTACAATGAGCAGTTCTTC.

The chain links TRBV29-1 to TRBJ2-1; TRBD2 matches 7 bases. There are 18 residues in the CDR3. The germline CDR1 and CDR2 sequences are SQVTM and ANQGSEA. The trim removed 0 bases at V and 9 bases at J, leaving 20 bases unmatched. CDR3 amino acids: CSVEEEPKVTSRRGEQFF. CDR3 DNA: TGCAGCGTTGAAGAGGAACCCAAGGTGACTAGCCGGAGGGGTGAGCAGTTCTTC.

The V and J genes are TRBV6-1 and TRBJ1-5, with TRBD1 identical over 12 bases. CDR1 and CDR2 (germline): MNHNS, SASEGT. The CDR3 is 19 residues long. V gave up 4 bases and J gave up 2 bases; unmatched junction bases: 12. Here the CDR3 DNA reads TGTGCCAGCAGTGTTTCGGGACAGGGGGCTATGTTGGGCAATCAGCCCCAGCATTTT. Translated: CASSVSGQGAMLGNQPQHF.

This clonotype was detected only a few times. The gene calls are TRBV20-1 and TRBJ2-3; D may correspond to TRBD1 or TRBD2 (5 bases each). CDR3 length equals 13 residues. Deletions cut 5 bases from V and 4 bases from J, with 13 bases between. Germline V gene lookup returns CDR1 DFQATT and CDR2 SNEGSKA (reference sequence). The CDR3 DNA reads TGCAGTGCTCCAGTCGGGGCAGCAGATACGCAGTATTTT. It translates to CSAPVGAADTQYF.

This chain joins TRBV5-6 and TRBJ2-3; D possibly corresponds to TRBD2 (6 bases). Germline V lookup: CDR1 SGHDT, CDR2 YYEEEE. The CDR3 consists of 16 residues. Trimming shortened V by 7 bases and J by 0 bases, and 18 bases separated the two germline ends. This CDR3 reads CASGLRLDSSTDTQYF. The CDR3, as DNA: TGTGCCAGCGGCCTCCGACTAGATTCAAGCACAGATACGCAGTATTTT.

The chain has TRBV10-3 and TRBJ2-1, with TRBD1 matching 9 bases. The CDR3 length is 15 residues. V shed 6 bases, J shed 0 bases, and the junction held 3 bases outside the gene matches. Germline CDR1 ENHRY, CDR2 SYGVKD. The CDR3 sequence is CAIRGTGLSYNEQFF. The DNA for the CDR3 is TGTGCCATCAGGGGGACAGGGCTCTCCTACAATGAGCAGTTCTTC.

The chain has TRBV12-3 or TRBV12-4 and TRBJ2-7; D possibly corresponds to TRBD1 (5 bases). This CDR3 has 13 residues. V lost 4 bases and J 2 bases, leaving 9 bases between the germline ends. In DNA, the CDR3 is TGTGCCAGCAGTTATCCAGGGACCTACGAGCAGTACTTC. Translated, it gives CASSYPGTYEQYF.

V usage is TRBV12-3 or TRBV12-4 and J usage is TRBJ1-1; D is unclear. The CDR3 has 12 residues. Trimming shortened V by 3 bases and J by 8 bases, and 10 bases separated the two germline ends. The CDR3 DNA reads as TGTGCCAGCAGTTTCGGGGAAGGGGAAGCTTTCTTT. This sequence encodes CASSFGEGEAFF.

There are a few counts of this clonotype. V gene TRBV4-1 combines with J gene TRBJ1-6; D is ambiguous. The ends were cut back, 0 bases at V and 14 bases at J, with 17 bases in the middle. The CDR3 has 15 residues. Looked up from germline, CDR1 is MGHRA and CDR2 is YSYEKL. The CDR3 region has the DNA TGCGCCAGCAGCCAAGATTGGCTGCTCATTGGGGCCCTCCACTTT. It encodes CASSQDWLLIGALHF.

The chain couples TRBV5-1 to TRBJ2-7; D call uncertain. Trimming cost V 2 bases and J 2 bases, with 8 bases left between them. Germline-derived CDR1 and CDR2 are SGHRS and YFSETQ. The CDR3 is 13 amino acids. CDR3 in DNA: TGCGCCAGCAGCTTCAGCCTTCCCTACGAGCAGTACTTC. Amino acid sequence: CASSFSLPYEQYF.

The rearrangement links TRBV4-2 to TRBJ2-3; no firm D call. Germline CDR1 and CDR2: LGHNA and YNFKEQ. The CDR3 covers 17 residues. Trimming removed 0 bases at V and 2 bases at J, with 15 bases between. CDR3: CASSQEYGPASTDTQYF. Here the CDR3 DNA reads TGTGCCAGCAGCCAAGAGTACGGGCCCGCCTCCACAGATACGCAGTATTTT.

The genes are TRBV9 and TRBJ1-2; D is ambiguous. CDR3 length: 14 residues. The V gene lost 0 bases and the J gene lost 4 bases, with 10 bases spanning the gap. CDR1 is SGDLS, CDR2 YYNGEE, per germline. CDR3 bases: TGTGCCAGCAGCGTAGCGGGGAGTGTCTATGGCTACACCTTC. Translation gives CASSVAGSVYGYTF.

This clonotype appeared a few times. The chain combines TRBV5-5 with TRBJ2-2, with D uncertain. V lost 1 base, J lost 7 bases, and 14 bases lay in between. Germline V CDR1 and CDR2: SGHKS, YYEKEE (reference sequence). This CDR3 is built from 15 residues. The CDR3 here is CASSLQDSTYGELFF. The CDR3 nucleotides are TGTGCCAGCAGCTTGCAAGACTCGACCTACGGGGAGCTGTTTTTT.

This clonotype was counted ten times or more. The chain combines TRBV4-2 with TRBJ2-2; D gene uncertain. Trimming removed 1 base from V and 5 bases from J, with 8 bases in between. CDR1 LGHNA and CDR2 YNFKEQ come from the germline V gene. The CDR3 extends over 14 amino acids. Here the CDR3 DNA reads TGTGCCAGCAGCCAAGTGGGGAATACCGGGGAGCTGTTTTTT. Translated, it gives CASSQVGNTGELFF.

The CDR3 DNA reads as TGCAGCTTAACGAGAGGGGGCGAGACAGATACGCAGTATTTT. It translates to CSLTRGGETDTQYF. V usage is TRBV29-1 and J usage is TRBJ2-3, with TRBD1 identical over 7 bases. J gave up 3 bases and V 8 bases, and 11 bases lay outside the gene matches. CDR3 size: 14 residues. Germline V gene sequence: CDR1 SQVTM, CDR2 ANQGSEA.

This clonotype was found a few times. V gene TRBV5-1 combines with J gene TRBJ2-7, with D hard to call. Germline V gives CDR1 SGHRS, CDR2 YFSETQ. The CDR3 totals 15 residues. Trimming shortened V by 0 bases and J by 2 bases, and 12 bases separated the two germline ends. CDR3 in amino acids: CASSLEGRPAYEQYF. Here the CDR3 DNA reads TGCGCCAGCAGCTTGGAAGGACGACCAGCCTACGAGCAGTACTTC.

J is TRBJ2-5 and V is TRBV12-3 or TRBV12-4; 7 positions match TRBD2. V lost 1 base to trimming and J lost 9 bases; unmatched junction nucleotides: 5. This CDR3 comprises 13 residues. Here the CDR3 DNA reads TGTGCCAGCAGTTTAGGGCCCCGGGGGGCCCAGTACTTC. Amino acid sequence: CASSLGPRGAQYF.